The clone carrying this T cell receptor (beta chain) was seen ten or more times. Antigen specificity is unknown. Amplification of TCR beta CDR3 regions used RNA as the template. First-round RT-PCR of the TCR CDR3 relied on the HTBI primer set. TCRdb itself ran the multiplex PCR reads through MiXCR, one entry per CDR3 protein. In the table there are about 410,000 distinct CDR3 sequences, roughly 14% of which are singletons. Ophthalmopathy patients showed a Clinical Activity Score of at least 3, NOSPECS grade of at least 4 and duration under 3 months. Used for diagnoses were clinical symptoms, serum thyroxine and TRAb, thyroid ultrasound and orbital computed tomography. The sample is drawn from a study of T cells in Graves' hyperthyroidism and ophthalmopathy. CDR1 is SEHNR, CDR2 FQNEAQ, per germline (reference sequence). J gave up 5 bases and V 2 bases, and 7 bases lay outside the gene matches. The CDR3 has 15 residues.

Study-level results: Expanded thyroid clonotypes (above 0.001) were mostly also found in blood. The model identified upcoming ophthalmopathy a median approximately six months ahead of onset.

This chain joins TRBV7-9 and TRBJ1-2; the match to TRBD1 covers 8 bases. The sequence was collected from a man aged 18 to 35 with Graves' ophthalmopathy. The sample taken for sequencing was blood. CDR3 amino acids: CASSLTGTGLYGYTF. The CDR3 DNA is TGTGCCAGCAGCTTAACCGGGACAGGTTTATATGGCTACACCTTC.